This paragraph reports one T cell receptor beta chain. This record comes from a study of sequential checkpoint blockade in melanoma. Study context: Arm A got nivolumab then ipilimumab; arm B the reverse, 1:1. Both treatment sequences were followed by maintenance nivolumab.

The sample's treatment: randomized to nivolumab then ipilimumab (arm A) or the reverse (arm B). None of the patients previously received DNA-damaging chemotherapy. Live CD3+CD8+ CD19− CD56− cells were sorted from PBMCs. This CDR3 has 15 residues. V lost 4 bases and J lost 7; bases outside the gene matches: 8. From germline, CDR1 is LNHNV and CDR2 YYDKDF (reference sequence). Using immunoSEQ multiplex PCR, the repertoire was profiled, and TCRdb retains in-frame clones only, with some absent. The table shows roughly 12,000 clones, with less than 75% occurring only once. The sequence was collected from a human donor with melanoma. Sequencing was performed on CD8+ T cells sorted from blood (inferred from file names), taken from a patient given nivolumab and ipilimumab in sequence. V and J are TRBV15 and TRBJ1-4; 8 nucleotides align to TRBD1. CDR3 nucleotides: TGTGCCACCAGCACTGGGACAGGCGCTGGTGAAAAACTGTTTTTT. Its translation: CATSTGTGAGEKLFF.